Sequencing of this T cell receptor (beta chain) was carried out in a study of T cell responses to AZD1222 COVID-19 vaccine. Study results and limitations: Rises in breadth and depth of Spike-specific TCRs came after two AZD1222 doses.

CDR1 and CDR2 from the germline V gene are SGDLS and YYNGEE. This CDR3 comprises 16 residues. Germline trimming cut 3 bases from V and 0 bases from J; bases unmatched to any gene: 8. A word on this clone: Its antigen remains unknown.

The data were produced by immunoSEQ multiplex PCR, yet TCRdb's version contains in-frame clones alone and is incomplete. The sample comprises 90,000 or so clones, 75% to 90% of which are singletons, and approximately 5.1% rests with the top ten. The specimen comprised peripheral blood, sampled 28 days after the second AZD1222 dose. The sequence was obtained from an adult who received the AZD1222 COVID-19 vaccine. The chain carries TRBV9 and TRBJ1-1, with 7 positions matching TRBD1. CDR3 bases: TGTGCCAGCAGCGCAGAACAGGGGACCTTGAACACTGAAGCTTTCTTT. This gives the protein CASSAEQGTLNTEAFF.